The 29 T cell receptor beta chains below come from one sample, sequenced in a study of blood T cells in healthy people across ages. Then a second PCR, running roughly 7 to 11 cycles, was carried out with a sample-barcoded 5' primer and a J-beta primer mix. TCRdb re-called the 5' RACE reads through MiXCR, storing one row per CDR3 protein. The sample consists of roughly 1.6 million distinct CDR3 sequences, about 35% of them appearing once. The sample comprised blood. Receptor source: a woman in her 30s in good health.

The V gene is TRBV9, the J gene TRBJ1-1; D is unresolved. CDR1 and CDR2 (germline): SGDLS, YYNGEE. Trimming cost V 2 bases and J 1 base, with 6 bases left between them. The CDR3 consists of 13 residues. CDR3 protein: CASSVSANTEAFF. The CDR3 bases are TGTGCCAGCAGCGTGTCGGCGAACACTGAAGCTTTCTTT.

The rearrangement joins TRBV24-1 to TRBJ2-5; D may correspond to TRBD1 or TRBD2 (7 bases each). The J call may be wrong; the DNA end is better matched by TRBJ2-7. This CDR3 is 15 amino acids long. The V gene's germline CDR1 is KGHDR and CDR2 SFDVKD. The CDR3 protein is CATSGPRQGGYEQYF. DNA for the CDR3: TGTGCCACCAGTGGCCCCCGACAGGGAGGGTACGAGCAGTACTTC.

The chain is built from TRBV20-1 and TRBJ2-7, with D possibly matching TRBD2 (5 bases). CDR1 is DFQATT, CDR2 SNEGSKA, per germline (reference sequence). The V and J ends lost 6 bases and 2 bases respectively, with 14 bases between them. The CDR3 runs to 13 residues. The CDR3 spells CSATSGVTYEQYF. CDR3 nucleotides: TGCAGTGCCACTTCCGGGGTCACCTACGAGCAGTACTTC.

The CDR3 loop reads CASSAGLAVADTQYF. For the CDR3, the DNA is TGTGCCAGCAGTGCGGGACTAGCGGTCGCAGATACGCAGTATTTT. This rearrangement joins TRBV27 to TRBJ2-3; 11 bases line up with TRBD2. This CDR3 has 15 residues. The germline CDR1 and CDR2 sequences are MNHEY and SMNVEV (reference sequence). With V trimmed by 5 bases and J by 4 bases, 5 bases remained unmatched.

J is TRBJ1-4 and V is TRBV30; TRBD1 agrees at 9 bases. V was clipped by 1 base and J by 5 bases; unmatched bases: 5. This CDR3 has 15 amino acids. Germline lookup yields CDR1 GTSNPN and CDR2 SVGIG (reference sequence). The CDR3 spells CAWSGGTGPNEKLFF. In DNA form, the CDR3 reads TGTGCCTGGAGTGGCGGGACAGGGCCGAATGAAAAACTGTTTTTT.

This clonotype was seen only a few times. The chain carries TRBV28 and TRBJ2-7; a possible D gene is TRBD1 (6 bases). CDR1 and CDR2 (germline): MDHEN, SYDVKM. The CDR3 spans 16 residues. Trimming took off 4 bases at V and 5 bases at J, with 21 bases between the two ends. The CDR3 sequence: CASSSLGGGRSHEQYF. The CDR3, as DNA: TGTGCCAGCAGTTCCCTGGGTGGGGGCCGTTCCCACGAGCAGTACTTC.

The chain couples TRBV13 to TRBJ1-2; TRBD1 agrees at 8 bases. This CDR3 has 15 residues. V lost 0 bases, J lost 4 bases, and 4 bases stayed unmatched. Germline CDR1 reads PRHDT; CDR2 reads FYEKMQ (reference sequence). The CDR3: CASSLGGTGLYGYTF. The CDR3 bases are TGTGCCAGCAGCTTAGGAGGGACAGGACTCTATGGCTACACCTTC.

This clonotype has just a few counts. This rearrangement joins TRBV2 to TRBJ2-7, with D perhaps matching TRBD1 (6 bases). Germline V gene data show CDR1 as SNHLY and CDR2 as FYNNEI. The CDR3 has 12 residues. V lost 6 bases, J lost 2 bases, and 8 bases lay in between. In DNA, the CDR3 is TGTGCCAGCAGGGGACACCCCTACGAGCAGTACTTC. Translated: CASRGHPYEQYF.

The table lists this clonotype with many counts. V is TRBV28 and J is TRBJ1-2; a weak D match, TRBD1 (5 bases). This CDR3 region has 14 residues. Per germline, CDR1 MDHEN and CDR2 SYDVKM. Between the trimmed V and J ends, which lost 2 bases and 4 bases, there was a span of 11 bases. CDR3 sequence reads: CASSLGAGGYGYTF. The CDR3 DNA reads TGTGCCAGCAGTTTAGGGGCAGGAGGCTATGGCTACACCTTC.

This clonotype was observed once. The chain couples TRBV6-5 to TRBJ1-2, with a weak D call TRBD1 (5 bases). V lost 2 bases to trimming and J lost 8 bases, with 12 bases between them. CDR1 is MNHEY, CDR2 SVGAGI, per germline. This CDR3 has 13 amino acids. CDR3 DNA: TGTGCCAGCAGTTACACCCAGGAGGGGGGCTACACCTTC. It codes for CASSYTQEGGYTF.

CDR3 nucleotides: TGTGCCAGCAGCAATCGATGGAACAAGCAGTACTTC. It translates to CASSNRWNKQYF. The rearrangement joins TRBV21-1 to TRBJ2-7. TRBV21-1 is reported as a pseudogene. This CDR3 is 12 amino acids long.

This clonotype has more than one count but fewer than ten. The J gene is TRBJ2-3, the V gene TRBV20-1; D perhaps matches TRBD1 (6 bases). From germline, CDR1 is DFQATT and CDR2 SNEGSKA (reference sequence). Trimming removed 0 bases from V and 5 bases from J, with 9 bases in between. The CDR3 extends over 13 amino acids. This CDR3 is CSAREGTLDTQYF. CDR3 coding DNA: TGCAGTGCTAGAGAGGGGACATTAGATACGCAGTATTTT.

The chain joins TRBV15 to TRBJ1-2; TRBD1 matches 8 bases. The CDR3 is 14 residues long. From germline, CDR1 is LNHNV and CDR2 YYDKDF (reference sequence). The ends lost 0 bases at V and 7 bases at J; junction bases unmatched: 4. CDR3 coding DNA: TGTGCCACCAGCAGAGATCAGGGGGCGGGTGGCTACACCTTC. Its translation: CATSRDQGAGGYTF.

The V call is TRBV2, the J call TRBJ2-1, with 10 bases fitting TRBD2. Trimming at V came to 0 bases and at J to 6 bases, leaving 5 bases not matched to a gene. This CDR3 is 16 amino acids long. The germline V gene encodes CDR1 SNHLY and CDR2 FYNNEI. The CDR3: CASSEAPSGGGNEQFF. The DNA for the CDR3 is TGTGCCAGCAGTGAAGCTCCCAGCGGGGGGGGCAATGAGCAGTTCTTC.

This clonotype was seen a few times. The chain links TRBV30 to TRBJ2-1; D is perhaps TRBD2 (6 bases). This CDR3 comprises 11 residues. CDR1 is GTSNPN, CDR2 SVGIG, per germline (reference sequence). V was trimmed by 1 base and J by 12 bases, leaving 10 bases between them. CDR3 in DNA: TGTGCCTGGAGTGGCGGGGTGGGGCAGTTCTTC. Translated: CAWSGGVGQFF.

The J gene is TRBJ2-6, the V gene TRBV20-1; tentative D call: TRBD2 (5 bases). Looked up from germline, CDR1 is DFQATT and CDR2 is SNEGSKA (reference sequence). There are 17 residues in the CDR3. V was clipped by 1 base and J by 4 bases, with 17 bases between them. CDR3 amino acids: CSARARRKGVGANVLTF. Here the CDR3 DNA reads TGCAGTGCTAGAGCTCGCCGTAAGGGAGTGGGGGCCAACGTCCTGACTTTC.

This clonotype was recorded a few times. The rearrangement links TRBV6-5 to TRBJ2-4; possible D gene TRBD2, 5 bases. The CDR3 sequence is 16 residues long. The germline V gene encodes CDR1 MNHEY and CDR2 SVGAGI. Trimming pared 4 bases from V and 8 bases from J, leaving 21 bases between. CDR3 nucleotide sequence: TGTGCCAGCAGTTCCCGGTGGAGGCTCGCCCCTTACATTCAGTACTTC. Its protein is CASSSRWRLAPYIQYF.

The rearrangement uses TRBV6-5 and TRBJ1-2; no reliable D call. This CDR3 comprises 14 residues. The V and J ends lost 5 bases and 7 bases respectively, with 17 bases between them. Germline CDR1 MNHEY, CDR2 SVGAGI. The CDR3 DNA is TGTGCCAGCAGTCCGTCGGTGGCATCGCGTGGCTACACCTTC. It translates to CASSPSVASRGYTF.

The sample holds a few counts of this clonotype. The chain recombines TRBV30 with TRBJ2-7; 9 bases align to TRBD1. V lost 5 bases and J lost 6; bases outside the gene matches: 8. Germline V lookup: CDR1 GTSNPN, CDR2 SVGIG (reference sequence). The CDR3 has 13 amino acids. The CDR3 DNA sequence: TGTGCCTGGGGGACAGGGAGGGAAGGCGAGCAGTACTTC. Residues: CAWGTGREGEQYF.

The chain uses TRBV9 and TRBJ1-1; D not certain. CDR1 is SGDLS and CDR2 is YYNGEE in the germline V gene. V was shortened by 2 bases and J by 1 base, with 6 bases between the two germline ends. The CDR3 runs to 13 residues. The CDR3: CASSVHGNTEAFF. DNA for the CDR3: TGTGCCAGCAGCGTTCACGGGAACACTGAAGCTTTCTTT. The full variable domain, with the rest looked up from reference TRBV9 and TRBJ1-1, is DSGVTQTPKHLITATGQRVTLRCSPRSGDLSVYWYQQSLDQGLQFLIQYYNGEERAKGNILERFSAQQFPDLHSELNLSSLELGDSALYFCASSVHGNTEAFFGQGTRLTVV.

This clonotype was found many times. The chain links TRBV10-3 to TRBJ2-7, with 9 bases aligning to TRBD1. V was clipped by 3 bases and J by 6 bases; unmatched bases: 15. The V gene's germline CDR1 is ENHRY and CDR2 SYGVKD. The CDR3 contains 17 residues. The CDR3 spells CAISDSRGTGTFGEQYF. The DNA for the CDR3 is TGTGCCATCAGTGACTCGAGGGGGACAGGGACCTTCGGCGAGCAGTACTTC.

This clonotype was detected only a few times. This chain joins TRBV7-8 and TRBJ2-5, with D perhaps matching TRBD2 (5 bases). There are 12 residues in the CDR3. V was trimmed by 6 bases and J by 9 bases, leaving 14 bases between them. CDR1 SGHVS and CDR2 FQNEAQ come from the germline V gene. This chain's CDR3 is CASSRDYSAQYF. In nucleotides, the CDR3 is TGTGCCAGCAGTCGGGATTATTCGGCCCAGTACTTC.

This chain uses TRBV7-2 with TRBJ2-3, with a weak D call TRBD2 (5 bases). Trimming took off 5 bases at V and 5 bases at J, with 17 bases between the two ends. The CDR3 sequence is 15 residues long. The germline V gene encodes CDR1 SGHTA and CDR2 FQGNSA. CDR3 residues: CASSPAPWAGDTQYF. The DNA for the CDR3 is TGTGCCAGCAGCCCCGCGCCCTGGGCGGGAGATACGCAGTATTTT.

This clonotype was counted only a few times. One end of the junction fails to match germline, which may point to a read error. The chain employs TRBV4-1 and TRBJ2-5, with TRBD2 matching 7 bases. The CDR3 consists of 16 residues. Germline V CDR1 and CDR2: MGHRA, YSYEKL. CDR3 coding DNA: TGCGCCAGCGGCCAAGAAGCCGGGACTAAACAAGAGACCCAGTACTTC. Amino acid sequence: CASGQEAGTKQETQYF.

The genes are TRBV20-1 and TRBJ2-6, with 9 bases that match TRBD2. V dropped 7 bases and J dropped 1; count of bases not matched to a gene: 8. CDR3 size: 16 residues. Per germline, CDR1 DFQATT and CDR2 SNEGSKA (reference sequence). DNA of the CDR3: TGCAGTGTTAGGGGAGCGGGAGGATCTGGGGCCAACGTCCTGACTTTC. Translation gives CSVRGAGGSGANVLTF.

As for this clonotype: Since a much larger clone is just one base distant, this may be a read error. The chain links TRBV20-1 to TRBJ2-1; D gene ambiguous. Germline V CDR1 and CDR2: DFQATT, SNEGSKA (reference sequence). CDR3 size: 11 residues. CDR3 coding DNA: TGCAGTGCTCCTCTCTACGATGAGCAGTTCTTC. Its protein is CSAPLYDEQFF.

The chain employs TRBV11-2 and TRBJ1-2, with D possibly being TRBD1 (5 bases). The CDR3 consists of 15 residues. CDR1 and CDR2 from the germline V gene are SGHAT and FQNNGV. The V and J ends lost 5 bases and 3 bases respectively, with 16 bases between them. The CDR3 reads CASSPHRQNYYGYTF. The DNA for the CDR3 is TGTGCCAGCAGCCCTCACCGACAGAACTACTATGGCTACACCTTC.

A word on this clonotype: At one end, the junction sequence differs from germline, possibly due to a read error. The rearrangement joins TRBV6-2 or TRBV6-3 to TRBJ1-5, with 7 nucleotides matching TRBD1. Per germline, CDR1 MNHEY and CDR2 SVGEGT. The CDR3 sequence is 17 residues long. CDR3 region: CASRESNRGYSNQRQHF. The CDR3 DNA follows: TGTGCCAGCAGAGAAAGCAACAGGGGATACAGCAATCAGCGCCAGCATTTT.

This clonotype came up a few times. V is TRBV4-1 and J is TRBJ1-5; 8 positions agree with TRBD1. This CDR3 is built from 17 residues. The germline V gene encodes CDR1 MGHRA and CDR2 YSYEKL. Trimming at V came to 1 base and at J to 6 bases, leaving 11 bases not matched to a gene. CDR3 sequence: CASSQGTGSPDGQPQHF. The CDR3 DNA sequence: TGCGCCAGCAGCCAAGGGACAGGGAGTCCTGATGGTCAGCCCCAGCATTTT.